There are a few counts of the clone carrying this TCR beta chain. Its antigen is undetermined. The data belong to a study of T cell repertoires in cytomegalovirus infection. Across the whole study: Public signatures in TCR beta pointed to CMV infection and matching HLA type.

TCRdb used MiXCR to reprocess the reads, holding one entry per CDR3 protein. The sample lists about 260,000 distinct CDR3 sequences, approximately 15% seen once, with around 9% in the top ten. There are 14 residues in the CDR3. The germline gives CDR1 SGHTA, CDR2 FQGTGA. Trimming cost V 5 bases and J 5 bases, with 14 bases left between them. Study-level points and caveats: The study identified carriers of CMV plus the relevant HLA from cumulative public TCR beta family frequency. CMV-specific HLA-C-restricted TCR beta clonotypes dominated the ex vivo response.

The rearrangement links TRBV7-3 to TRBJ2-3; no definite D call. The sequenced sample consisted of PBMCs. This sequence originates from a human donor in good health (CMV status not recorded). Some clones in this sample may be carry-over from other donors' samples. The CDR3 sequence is CASSINSLGDTQYF. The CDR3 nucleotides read TGTGCCAGCAGCATCAACTCGTTAGGAGATACGCAGTATTTT.